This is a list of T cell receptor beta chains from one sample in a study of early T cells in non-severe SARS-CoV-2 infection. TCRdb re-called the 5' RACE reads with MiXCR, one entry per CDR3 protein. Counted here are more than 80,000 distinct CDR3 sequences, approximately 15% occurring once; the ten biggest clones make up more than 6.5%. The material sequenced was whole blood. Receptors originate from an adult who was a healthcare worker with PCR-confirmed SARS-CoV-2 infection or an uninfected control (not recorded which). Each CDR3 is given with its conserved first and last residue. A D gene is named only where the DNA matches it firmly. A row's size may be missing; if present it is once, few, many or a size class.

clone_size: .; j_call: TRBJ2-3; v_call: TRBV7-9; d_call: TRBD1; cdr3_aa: CASSPRQGASIDTQYF; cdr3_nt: TGTGCCAGCAGCCCGCGACAGGGGGCTAGTATAGATACGCAGTATTTT
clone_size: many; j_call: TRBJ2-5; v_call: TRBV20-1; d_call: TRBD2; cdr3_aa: CSARGLAEPQETQYF; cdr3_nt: TGCAGTGCTAGAGGACTAGCGGAGCCACAAGAGACCCAGTACTTC
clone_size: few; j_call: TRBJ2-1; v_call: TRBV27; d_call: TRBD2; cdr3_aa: CASRLAGGPDEQFF; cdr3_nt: TGTGCCAGCAGACTAGCGGGAGGGCCCGATGAGCAGTTCTTC
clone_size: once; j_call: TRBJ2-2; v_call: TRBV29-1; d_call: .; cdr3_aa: CSVEDNSFLDTGELFF; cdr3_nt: TGCAGCGTTGAAGATAATTCGTTTCTGGACACCGGGGAGCTGTTTTTT
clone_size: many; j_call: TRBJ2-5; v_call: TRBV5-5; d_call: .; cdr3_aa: CASSFLPQETQYF; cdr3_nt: TGTGCCAGCAGCTTTCTGCCTCAAGAGACCCAGTACTTC
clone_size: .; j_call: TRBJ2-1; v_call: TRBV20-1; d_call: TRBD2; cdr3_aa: CSARTSGDYNEQFF; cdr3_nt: TGCAGTGCCCGGACTAGCGGAGACTACAATGAGCAGTTCTTC
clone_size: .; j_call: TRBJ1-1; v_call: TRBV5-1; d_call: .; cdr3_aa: CASSLTDFMNTEAFF; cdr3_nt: TGCGCCAGCAGCTTGACAGACTTCATGAACACTGAAGCTTTCTTT
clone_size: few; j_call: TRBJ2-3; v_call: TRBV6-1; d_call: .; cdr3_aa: CASSEAITGTSFRDTQYF; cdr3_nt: TGTGCCAGCAGTGAAGCGATCACCGGGACATCTTTCCGAGATACGCAGTATTTT
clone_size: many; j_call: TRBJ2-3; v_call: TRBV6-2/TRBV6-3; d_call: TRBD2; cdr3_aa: CASSYSRSGSFTDTQYF; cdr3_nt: TGTGCCAGCAGTTACTCAAGAAGCGGGAGTTTCACAGATACGCAGTATTTT
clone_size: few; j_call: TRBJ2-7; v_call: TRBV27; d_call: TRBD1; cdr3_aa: CASIADRVPYEQYF; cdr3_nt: TGTGCCAGCATTGCGGACAGGGTCCCCTACGAGCAGTACTTC
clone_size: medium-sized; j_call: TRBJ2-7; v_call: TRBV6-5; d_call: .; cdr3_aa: CASSYYPFWEGQLTYEQYF; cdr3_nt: TGTGCCAGCAGTTACTATCCGTTTTGGGAAGGACAGCTCACCTACGAGCAGTACTTC
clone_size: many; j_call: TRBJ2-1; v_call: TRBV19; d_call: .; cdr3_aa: CASSIEALSYNEQFF; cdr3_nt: TGTGCCAGTAGTATAGAGGCCCTATCCTACAATGAGCAGTTCTTC
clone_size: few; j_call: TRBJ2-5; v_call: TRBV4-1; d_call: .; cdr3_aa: CASSPGPFQETQYF; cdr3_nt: TGCGCCAGCAGCCCAGGACCCTTCCAAGAGACCCAGTACTTC
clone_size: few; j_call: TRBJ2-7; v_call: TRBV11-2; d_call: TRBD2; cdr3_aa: CASSLRLADYEQYF; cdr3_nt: TGTGCCAGCAGCTTAAGGCTAGCGGACTACGAGCAGTACTTC
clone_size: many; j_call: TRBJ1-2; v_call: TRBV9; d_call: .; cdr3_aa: CATPGRQGDGYTF; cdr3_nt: TGTGCCACCCCAGGCCGGCAGGGAGATGGCTACACCTTC
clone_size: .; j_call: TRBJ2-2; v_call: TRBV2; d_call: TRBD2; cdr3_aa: CASYRASGSTANTGELFF; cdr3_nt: TGTGCCAGCTACAGGGCTAGCGGGAGTACAGCGAACACCGGGGAGCTGTTTTTT
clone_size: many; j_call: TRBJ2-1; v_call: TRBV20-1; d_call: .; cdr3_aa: CSVLDGTLYNEQFF; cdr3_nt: TGCAGTGTCCTCGATGGGACGTTATACAATGAGCAGTTCTTC
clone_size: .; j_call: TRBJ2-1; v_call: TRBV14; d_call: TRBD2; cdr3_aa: CASSQVVAGNNEQFF; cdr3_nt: TGTGCCAGCAGCCAAGTGGTAGCGGGAAACAATGAGCAGTTCTTC
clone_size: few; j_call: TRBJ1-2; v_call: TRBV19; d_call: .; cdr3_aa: CASSIYLGDGYTF; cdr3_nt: TGTGCCAGTAGTATTTACCTAGGGGATGGCTACACCTTC
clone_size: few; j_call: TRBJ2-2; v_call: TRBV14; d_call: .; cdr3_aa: CASSQVGGSPRATGELFF; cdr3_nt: TGTGCCAGCAGCCAAGTCGGCGGATCCCCCCGGGCCACCGGGGAGCTGTTTTTT
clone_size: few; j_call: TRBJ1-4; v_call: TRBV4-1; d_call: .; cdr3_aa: CASSQTGSATNEKLFF; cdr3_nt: TGCGCCAGCAGCCAGACCGGGTCTGCAACTAATGAAAAACTGTTTTTT
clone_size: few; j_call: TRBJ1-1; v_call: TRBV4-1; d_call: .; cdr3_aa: CASSQGVATEAFF; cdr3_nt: TGCGCCAGCAGCCAAGGGGTGGCCACTGAAGCTTTCTTT
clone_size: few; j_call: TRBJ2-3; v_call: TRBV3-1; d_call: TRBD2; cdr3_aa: CASSQEVVAGRTDTQYF; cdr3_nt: TGTGCCAGCAGCCAAGAGGTGGTAGCGGGACGCACAGATACGCAGTATTTT
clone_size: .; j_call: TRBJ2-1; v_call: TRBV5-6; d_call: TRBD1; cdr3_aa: CASSGTGYYNEQFF; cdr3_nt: TGTGCCAGCAGCGGGACAGGATACTACAATGAGCAGTTCTTC
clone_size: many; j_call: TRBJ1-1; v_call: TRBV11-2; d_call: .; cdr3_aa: CASTTGAMNTEAFF; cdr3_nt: TGTGCCAGCACCACCGGGGCAATGAACACTGAAGCTTTCTTT
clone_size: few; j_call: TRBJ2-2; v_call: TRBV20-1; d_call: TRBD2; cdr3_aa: CSARGSGANTGELFF; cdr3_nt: TGCAGTGCTAGAGGCAGCGGGGCGAACACCGGGGAGCTGTTTTTT
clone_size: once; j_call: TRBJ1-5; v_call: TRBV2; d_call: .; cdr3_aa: CASSEARRGYQPQHF; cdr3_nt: TGTGCCAGCAGTGAAGCGAGAAGGGGTTATCAGCCCCAGCATTTT
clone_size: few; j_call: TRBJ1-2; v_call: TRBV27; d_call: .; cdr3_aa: CASSPPGNYGYTF; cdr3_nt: TGTGCCAGCAGTCCCCCTGGCAACTATGGCTACACCTTC
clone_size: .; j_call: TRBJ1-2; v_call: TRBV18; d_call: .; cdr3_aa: CASSPSGQMYGYTF; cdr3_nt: TGTGCCAGCTCACCATCTGGGCAGATGTATGGCTACACCTTC
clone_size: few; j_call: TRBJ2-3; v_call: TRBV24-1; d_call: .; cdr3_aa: CATRSSVGATDTQYF; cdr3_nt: TGTGCCACCAGATCTTCGGTCGGGGCCACAGATACGCAGTATTTT
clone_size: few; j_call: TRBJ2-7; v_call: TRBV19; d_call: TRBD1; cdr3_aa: CASSTPRDRGYEQYF; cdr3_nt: TGTGCCAGTAGTACTCCTCGGGACAGGGGCTACGAGCAGTACTTC
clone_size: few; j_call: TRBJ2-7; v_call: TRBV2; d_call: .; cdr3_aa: CASTSRLSSYEQYF; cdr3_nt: TGTGCCAGCACGAGCAGACTAAGCTCCTACGAGCAGTACTTC
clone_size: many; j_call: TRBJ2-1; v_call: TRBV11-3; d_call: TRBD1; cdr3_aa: CASSLGGQENEQFF; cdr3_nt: TGTGCCAGCAGCTTAGGGGGACAGGAAAATGAGCAGTTCTTC
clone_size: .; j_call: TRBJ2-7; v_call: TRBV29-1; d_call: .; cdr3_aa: CSVSGGLYEQYF; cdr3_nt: TGCAGCGTTAGTGGGGGCCTGTACGAGCAGTACTTC
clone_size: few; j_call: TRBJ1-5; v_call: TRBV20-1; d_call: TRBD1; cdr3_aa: CSAKDRDNQPQHF; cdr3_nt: TGCAGTGCTAAGGACAGGGACAATCAGCCCCAGCATTTT
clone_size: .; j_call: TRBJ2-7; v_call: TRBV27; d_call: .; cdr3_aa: CASSLSAKPAPYEQYF; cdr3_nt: TGTGCCAGCAGTTTATCGGCCAAACCCGCTCCTTACGAGCAGTACTTC
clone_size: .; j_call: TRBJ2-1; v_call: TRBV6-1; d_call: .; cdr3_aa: CASKSYPTEQFF; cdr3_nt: TGTGCCAGTAAGAGTTACCCAACTGAGCAGTTCTTC
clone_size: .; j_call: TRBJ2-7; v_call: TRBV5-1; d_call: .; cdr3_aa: CASSLGGSVTYEQYF; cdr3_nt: TGCGCCAGCAGCTTGGGAGGTAGCGTCACCTACGAGCAGTACTTC
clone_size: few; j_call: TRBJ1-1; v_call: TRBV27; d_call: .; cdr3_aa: CASSLSPQAEAFF; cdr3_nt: TGTGCCAGCAGTTTATCGCCGCAGGCTGAAGCTTTCTTT
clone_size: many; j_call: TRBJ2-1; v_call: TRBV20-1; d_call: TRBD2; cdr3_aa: CSYQTGGRAIGEQFF; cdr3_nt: TGCAGTTACCAAACTGGCGGGAGGGCCATCGGTGAGCAGTTCTTC
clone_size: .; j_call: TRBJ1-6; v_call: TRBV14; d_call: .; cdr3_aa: CASSQEDSPLHF; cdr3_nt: TGTGCCAGCAGCCAAGAAGATTCACCCCTCCACTTT
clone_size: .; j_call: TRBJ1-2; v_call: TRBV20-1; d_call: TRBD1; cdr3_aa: CSASDREYYGYTF; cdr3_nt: TGCAGTGCTTCGGACAGGGAGTACTATGGCTACACCTTC
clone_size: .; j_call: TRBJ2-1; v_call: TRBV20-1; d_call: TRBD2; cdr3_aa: CSARDTPQRELYNEQFF; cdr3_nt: TGCAGTGCTAGAGACACCCCCCAGCGGGAGCTATACAATGAGCAGTTCTTC
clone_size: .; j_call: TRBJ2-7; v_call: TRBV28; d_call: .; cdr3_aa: CASSSPLRTYEQYF; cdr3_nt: TGTGCCAGCAGTTCCCCCCTCCGTACCTACGAGCAGTACTTC
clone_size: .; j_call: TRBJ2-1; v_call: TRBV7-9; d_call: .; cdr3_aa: CASSSTNNEQFF; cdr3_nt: TGTGCCAGCAGCTCCACGAACAATGAGCAGTTCTTC
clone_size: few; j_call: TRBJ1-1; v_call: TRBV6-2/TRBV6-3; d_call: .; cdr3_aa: CASTEQVLGTEAFF; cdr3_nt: TGTGCCAGCACAGAGCAGGTGCTGGGCACTGAAGCTTTCTTT
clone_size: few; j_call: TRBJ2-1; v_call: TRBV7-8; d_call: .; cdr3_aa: CASSLSRAVEEQFF; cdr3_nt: TGTGCCAGCAGCCTAAGTCGGGCGGTCGAGGAGCAGTTCTTC
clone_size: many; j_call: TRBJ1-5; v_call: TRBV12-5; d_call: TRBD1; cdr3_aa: CASGLGDSFNQPQHF; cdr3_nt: TGTGCTAGTGGTTTGGGGGACAGCTTCAATCAGCCCCAGCATTTT
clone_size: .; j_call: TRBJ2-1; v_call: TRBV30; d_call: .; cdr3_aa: CAWSVSSSYNEQFF; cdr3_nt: TGTGCCTGGAGTGTATCGAGCTCCTACAATGAGCAGTTCTTC
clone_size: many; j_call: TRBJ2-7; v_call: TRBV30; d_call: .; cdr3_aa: CAWSRTGDSYEQYF; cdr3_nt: TGTGCCTGGAGCCGGACGGGCGACTCCTACGAGCAGTACTTC
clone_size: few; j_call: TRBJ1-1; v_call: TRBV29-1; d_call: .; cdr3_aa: CSPQWGSEAFF; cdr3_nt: TGCAGCCCCCAGTGGGGCAGTGAAGCTTTCTTT
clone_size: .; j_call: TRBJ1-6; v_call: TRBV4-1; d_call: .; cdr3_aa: CASSQDGPLSSPLHF; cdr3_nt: TGCGCCAGCAGCCAAGATGGGCCCCTGAGTTCACCCCTCCACTTT
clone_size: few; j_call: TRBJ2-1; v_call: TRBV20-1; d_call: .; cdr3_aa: CSAFDSQYYNEQFF; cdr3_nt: TGCAGTGCTTTCGACAGTCAATATTACAATGAGCAGTTCTTC
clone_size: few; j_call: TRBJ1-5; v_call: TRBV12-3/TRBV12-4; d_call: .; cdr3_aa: CASSFSGVRQPQHF; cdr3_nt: TGTGCCAGCAGTTTCTCGGGGGTTCGTCAGCCCCAGCATTTT